This T cell receptor beta chain was identified during a study of blood T cell repertoires in COVID-19. Study-wide background: Some COVID-19 samples were acute and others convalescent; all came from the United States, Italy and Spain. Sources were T cells, B-cell-depleted T cells, or PBMCs; the material itself was cDNA or gDNA.

In the study's own analysis: By means of reference gene primer amplification, nucleated cell counts were estimated. The data were produced by immunoSEQ multiplex PCR, yet TCRdb's version contains in-frame clones alone and is incomplete. That table gives V, J and clone size, and the DNA gave D and trimming. Among about 190,000 clones listed, more than 85% were seen once. The study recruited people aged roughly 18 to 89 years across about two dozen US areas. With respect to this clone: Within the sample, other DNA sequences also encode this same CDR3.

The sequencing sample was made of PBMCs or T cells enriched from blood (not recorded which). This receptor was taken from a woman in her thirties or forties in a cohort exposed to, infected with or recovered from COVID-19 (not recorded which).

CDR3 protein: CASSLGDEQFF. CDR3 nucleotide sequence: TGTGCCAGCAGCTTAGGAGATGAGCAGTTCTTC. The rearrangement joins TRBV7-2 to TRBJ2-1; D not resolved. The CDR3 has 11 amino acids. Trimming pared 1 base from V and 8 bases from J, leaving 3 bases between. Germline assignment: CDR1 SGHTA and CDR2 FQGNSA. Full variable domain (rest looked up from reference TRBV7-2 and TRBJ2-1): GAGVSQSPSNKVTEKGKDVELRCDPISGHTALYWYRQSLGQGLEFLIYFQGNSAPDKSGLPSDRFSAERTGGSVSTLTIQRTQQEDSAVYLCASSLGDEQFFGPGTRLTVL.